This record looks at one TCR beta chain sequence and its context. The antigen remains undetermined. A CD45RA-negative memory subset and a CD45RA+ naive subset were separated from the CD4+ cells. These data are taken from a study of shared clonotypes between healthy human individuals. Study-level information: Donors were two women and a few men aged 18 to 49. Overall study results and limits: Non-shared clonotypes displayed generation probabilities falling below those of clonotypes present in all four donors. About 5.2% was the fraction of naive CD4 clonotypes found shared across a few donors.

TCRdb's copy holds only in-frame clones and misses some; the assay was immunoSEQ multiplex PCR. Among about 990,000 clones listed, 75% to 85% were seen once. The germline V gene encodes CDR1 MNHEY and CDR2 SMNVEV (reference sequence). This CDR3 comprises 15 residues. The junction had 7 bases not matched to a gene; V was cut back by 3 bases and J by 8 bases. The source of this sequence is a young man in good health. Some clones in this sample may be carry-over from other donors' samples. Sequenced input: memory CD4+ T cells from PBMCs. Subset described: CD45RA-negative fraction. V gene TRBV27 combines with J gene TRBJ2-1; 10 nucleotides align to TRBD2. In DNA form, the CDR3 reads TGTGCCAGCAGTTTGAGGACTAGCGGTTTGTATGAGCAGTTCTTC. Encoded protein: CASSLRTSGLYEQFF.